This entry describes one T cell receptor (beta chain). This sample stems from a study of blood T cell repertoires in COVID-19. Background on the study: Acute and convalescent COVID-19 specimens originated in the United States, Italy and Spain.

Grouping used clinical history reported by participants in a survey and questionnaire. Symptom resolution, clearance, or two negative PCRs marked the recovered donors of Cohort 3. As processed by the authors: Counts of nucleated cells, estimated from reference gene primer amplification, were obtained. The method was immunoSEQ multiplex PCR; TCRdb's version includes in-frame clones alone and lacks a portion of them. For V, J and clone size, that table is used; D and trimming come from the DNA. The sample shows 200,000 to 250,000 clones, 70% to 85% of them seen only once. Germline trimming cut 6 bases from V and 7 bases from J; bases unmatched to any gene: 11. The CDR3 runs 15 residues. Germline V gene sequence: CDR1 MNHEY, CDR2 SVGAGI.

Sequencing used PBMCs or T cells enriched from blood (not recorded which). The J gene is TRBJ1-5, the V gene TRBV6-5; 8 bases fit TRBD1. The sequence was collected from a woman aged 55-69 years who had recovered from COVID-19. CDR3 residues: CASSSSDRARQPQHF. The CDR3 DNA is TGTGCCAGCAGCTCTTCGGACAGGGCAAGGCAGCCCCAGCATTTT.